Listed below are T cell receptor beta chains from one sample, sequenced in a study of blood T cell repertoires in COVID-19. Measured with immunoSEQ multiplex PCR; TCRdb has only the in-frame clones, and not every one. The table shows about 52,000 clones, with more than 80% occurring only once. The sequencing input was peripheral blood. These receptors were collected from a human donor in a cohort sampled during active COVID-19. Each CDR3 is given with its conserved first and last residue. D genes are given only for firm matches. Rows give clone size only sometimes, using once, few, many, or a class for an expanded clone.

TGTGCCAGCAGTCCCGTAGACAGGCAGAATTCACCCCTCCACTTT,CASSPVDRQNSPLHF,NA,TRBJ1-6,TRBV11-2,NA
TGTGCCAGCAGTTCGGACTCGACTAACCGCAATGAGCAGTTCTTC,CASSSDSTNRNEQFF,NA,TRBJ2-1,TRBV6-5,NA
TGTGCCAGCAGTGAAGGCTTTGGGGACAATTACGAGCAGTACTTC,CASSEGFGDNYEQYF,NA,TRBJ2-7,TRBV6-1,NA
TGTGCCAGCAGCCAATTCTTCGGACAGGGGAACACTGAAGCTTTCTTT,CASSQFFGQGNTEAFF,TRBD1,TRBJ1-1,TRBV7-9,once
TGTGCCAGCAGCTTGGTGGGGGGGAACAATTCACCCCTCCACTTT,CASSLVGGNNSPLHF,NA,TRBJ1-6,TRBV5-4,NA
TGCGCCAGCAGCTTGAACCGCGACAATGAGCAGTTCTTC,CASSLNRDNEQFF,NA,TRBJ2-1,TRBV5-1,NA
TGCGCCAGCAGCTTTGGCGGCACTAGCGGTTACAATGAGCAGTTCTTC,CASSFGGTSGYNEQFF,TRBD2,TRBJ2-1,TRBV5-1,NA
TGTGCCAGCACCGAAACCGGGACAAATGGCTACACCTTC,CASTETGTNGYTF,NA,TRBJ1-2,TRBV28,NA
TGTGCCAGCAGCCCCCGACAGGCCCTAATGAACACTGAAGCTTTCTTT,CASSPRQALMNTEAFF,NA,TRBJ1-1,TRBV7-8,NA
TGTGCCAGCAGCTCCGGAACCCATGGAGTCAATGAGCAGTTCTTC,CASSSGTHGVNEQFF,NA,TRBJ2-1,TRBV7-9,NA
TGTGCCAGTAGTGGGAGAGGTCAAGACCCCAATGAGCAGTTCTTC,CASSGRGQDPNEQFF,NA,TRBJ2-1,TRBV19,NA
TGTGCCAGCTCTCCGTACCGGGACAGGACCTCAGATACGCAGTATTTT,CASSPYRDRTSDTQYF,TRBD1,TRBJ2-3,TRBV18,NA
TGTGCCAGCAGCCATCGAGGGGGGGACACCGGGGAGCTGTTTTTT,CASSHRGGDTGELFF,NA,TRBJ2-2,TRBV3-1/TRBV3-2,NA
TGCGCCAGCAGCTTGGGGAGACTAGCGGGGGGAAATGAGCAGTTCTTC,CASSLGRLAGGNEQFF,TRBD2,TRBJ2-1,TRBV5-1,NA
TGTGCCAGCAGCTTTAACTCGGGGGCCCAGTACTTC,CASSFNSGAQYF,NA,TRBJ2-5,TRBV7-3,NA
TGCACATATCAGCCCCAGGAGCCCCAGCATTTT,CTYQPQEPQHF,NA,TRBJ1-5,TRBV20-1,NA
TGTGCCAGCAGCCAGCAGCGGGAGCTGCGCGACGAGCAGTACTTC,CASSQQRELRDEQYF,TRBD2,TRBJ2-7,TRBV3-1/TRBV3-2,once
TGTGCCAGCAGTATCTCAGTCTACGAGCAGTACTTC,CASSISVYEQYF,NA,TRBJ2-7,TRBV6-5,NA
TGTGCCAGCAGCCACCCCGACAGGGGCTATCAGCCCCAGCATTTT,CASSHPDRGYQPQHF,TRBD1,TRBJ1-5,TRBV7-6,NA
TGTGCCAGCACCTCCGAGAAACAGGTTGAAGCTTTCTTT,CASTSEKQVEAFF,NA,TRBJ1-1,TRBV7-9,once
TGTGCCAGCAGCCAAGGTTCTGGAGAGCGGCAGCCCCAGCATTTT,CASSQGSGERQPQHF,NA,TRBJ1-5,TRBV3-1/TRBV3-2,NA
TGTGCCAGCAGCCAAGAAGGCTCGGGTCAGCCCCAGCATTTT,CASSQEGSGQPQHF,NA,TRBJ1-5,TRBV3-1/TRBV3-2,NA
TGTGCCAGCAGTGAATTCGACAGGAGCTATGGCTACACCTTC,CASSEFDRSYGYTF,NA,TRBJ1-2,TRBV2,NA
TGTGCCACCAGTGCAGGGACAGCGAACACCGGGGAGCTGTTTTTT,CATSAGTANTGELFF,TRBD1,TRBJ2-2,TRBV24-1,NA
TGCAGCGTGCGTGCTAGCACAGATACGCAGTATTTT,CSVRASTDTQYF,NA,TRBJ2-3,TRBV29-1,NA
TGTGCCAGCACGAGGGGGAATGGAAACACCATATATTTT,CASTRGNGNTIYF,NA,TRBJ1-3,TRBV5-4,NA
TGCGCCAGCAGCTTGTCGGGGAGCTCTGGGGCCAACGTCCTGACTTTC,CASSLSGSSGANVLTF,NA,TRBJ2-6,TRBV5-1,NA
TGTGCCAGCACCACGAGGAGGGCAGGCAGCTTAACACACAATGGCTACACCTTC,CASTTRRAGSLTHNGYTF,NA,TRBJ1-2,TRBV27,NA
TGTGCCAGCAGGGCAACTACAGGGGATTCACCCCTCCACTTT,CASRATTGDSPLHF,TRBD1,TRBJ1-6,TRBV2,NA
TGTGCCAGCAGAGACAGGGGGCCCTACAATGAGCAGTTCTTC,CASRDRGPYNEQFF,TRBD1,TRBJ2-1,TRBV6-5,NA
TGCGCCAGCAGCTTGGAGGACAGCCGGACTGAAGCTTTCTTT,CASSLEDSRTEAFF,NA,TRBJ1-1,TRBV5-1,NA
TGTGCCAGCAGCCCAACACCGGACAGGGTCAATGAGCAGTTCTTC,CASSPTPDRVNEQFF,TRBD1,TRBJ2-1,TRBV11-3,NA
TGTGCCAGTAGGTCTAGCGGAAACTCCTACGAGCAGTACTTC,CASRSSGNSYEQYF,TRBD2,TRBJ2-7,TRBV19,NA
TGTGCCAGCAGCCAAGATCTGACAGGTTCCGACGAGCAGTACTTC,CASSQDLTGSDEQYF,NA,TRBJ2-7,TRBV4-2,many
TGTGCCAGCAGGCTCAGGGGGCCGGGAGGCTACACCTTC,CASRLRGPGGYTF,TRBD1,TRBJ1-2,TRBV6-5,NA
TGTGCCTGGAGTTTAGGGTGGGGGGGCGCTACCACCTTC,CAWSLGWGGATTF,NA,TRBJ1-2,TRBV30,NA
TGCGCCAGCAGCCCGGGACAGGGGGGCGGCTATGGCTACACCTTC,CASSPGQGGGYGYTF,TRBD1,TRBJ1-2,TRBV5-1,NA
TGTGCCAGCAGTAGGACAGGGAGCGACGAGCAGTACTTC,CASSRTGSDEQYF,TRBD1,TRBJ2-7,TRBV25-1,NA
TGTGCCAGTAGCTACACAGGAACGGGCTACACCTTC,CASSYTGTGYTF,NA,TRBJ1-2,TRBV19,NA
TGCGCCAGCAGCTTGGGTCACAGTAACACCGGGGAGCTGTTTTTT,CASSLGHSNTGELFF,NA,TRBJ2-2,TRBV5-1,NA
TGTGCCAGCAGTTCGGGACTCCTCCGGGATACGCAGTATTTT,CASSSGLLRDTQYF,NA,TRBJ2-3,TRBV6-5,NA
TGCAGCGTTGAAGTTGCGGGAGGGAATCAGCCCCAGCATTTT,CSVEVAGGNQPQHF,NA,TRBJ1-5,TRBV29-1,NA
TGTGCCAGCAGTCCCCGGGAGTACGAGCAGTACTTC,CASSPREYEQYF,NA,TRBJ2-7,TRBV28,few
TGTGCCTTCGACCGGGACTGGGCGTCGGGCACTGAAGCTTTCTTT,CAFDRDWASGTEAFF,NA,TRBJ1-1,TRBV7-9,NA
TGCAGCGTTGAGAAGGAGACCCAAGAGACCCAGTACTTC,CSVEKETQETQYF,NA,TRBJ2-5,TRBV29-1,NA
TGTGCCATCAGGCGAGGACAGGGGCCCACTGAAGCTTTCTTT,CAIRRGQGPTEAFF,TRBD1,TRBJ1-1,TRBV10-3,NA
TGTGCCAGTAGTCTCGGGACAGGGGTCTATGGCTACACCTTC,CASSLGTGVYGYTF,TRBD1,TRBJ1-2,TRBV19,NA
TGTGCCAGCAGTTCAGCCGGGACAGGGTATGTCACGCAGTATTTT,CASSSAGTGYVTQYF,TRBD1,TRBJ2-3,TRBV27,NA
TGCGCCAGCAGCCAGGAGATACAGGGGGCGCCTGGAAACACCATATATTTT,CASSQEIQGAPGNTIYF,TRBD1,TRBJ1-3,TRBV5-1,NA
TGTGCCAGCAATGGGGGCCCCGGACAGAATAGCAATCAGCCCCAGCATTTT,CASNGGPGQNSNQPQHF,NA,TRBJ1-5,TRBV2,once
TGTGCCAGTAGTATCGGGGACAGGGGGTTTTTAGTATACAATGAGCAGTTCTTC,CASSIGDRGFLVYNEQFF,TRBD1,TRBJ2-1,TRBV19,NA
TGTGCCAGCAGCTGGGGACAGGGGGCAAATGAAAAACTGTTTTTT,CASSWGQGANEKLFF,TRBD1,TRBJ1-4,TRBV2,NA
TGTGCCACCCGCTCATCTGCGACCGGGGAGCTGTTTTTT,CATRSSATGELFF,NA,TRBJ2-2,TRBV24-1,NA
TGTGCCAGCAGCTCCGGACTAGCGGGGGCTGGGAATGAGCAGTTCTTC,CASSSGLAGAGNEQFF,TRBD2,TRBJ2-1,TRBV7-3,NA